This is a list of T cell receptor beta chains from one sample in a study of blood T cell repertoires in COVID-19. The method was immunoSEQ multiplex PCR; TCRdb's version includes in-frame clones alone and lacks a portion of them. The repertoire includes approximately 260,000 clones, 70% to 90% of them detected once, and approximately 4% sits in the top ten. The sequenced material came from peripheral blood. Receptors were obtained from a young man with active or convalescent COVID-19. Each CDR3 is given with its conserved first and last residue. The D gene is left open where the match is weak. The listing skips clone size in some rows; elsewhere it reads once, few, many or a size class.

>NA|TRBV6-4|TRBJ2-2|NA
CASSEGGDTGELFF
TGTGCCAGCAGTGAAGGCGGGGACACCGGGGAGCTGTTTTTT
>NA|TRBV24-1|TRBJ2-1|TRBD2
CATSDSRGDNPYNEQFF
TGTGCCACCAGTGATTCGCGGGGGGATAACCCCTACAATGAGCAGTTCTTC
>NA|TRBV5-5|TRBJ2-2|NA
CASSLGGHNTGELFF
TGTGCCAGCAGCTTGGGCGGACACAACACCGGGGAGCTGTTTTTT
>NA|TRBV30|TRBJ1-6|TRBD1
CAWARQGQSPLHF
TGTGCCTGGGCCCGACAGGGTCAGTCACCCCTCCACTTT
>NA|TRBV5-6|TRBJ2-3|TRBD1
CASSTRTGPTDTQYF
TGTGCCAGCAGCACGAGGACAGGCCCCACAGATACGCAGTATTTT
>NA|TRBV19|TRBJ2-1|NA
CASSNTNEQFF
TGTGCCAGTAGTAACACCAATGAGCAGTTCTTC
>NA|TRBV5-5|TRBJ2-7|NA
CASSLDLGGEQYF
TGTGCCAGCAGCCTAGACCTAGGGGGTGAGCAGTACTTC
>NA|TRBV6-6|TRBJ2-1|TRBD2
CASSLTSGGLAGNEQFF
TGTGCCAGCAGTCTGACTAGCGGGGGGCTCGCGGGCAATGAGCAGTTCTTC
>NA|TRBV7-9|TRBJ1-1|NA
CASSLAPNKEAFF
TGTGCCAGCAGCCTGGCCCCAAACAAGGAAGCTTTCTTT
>NA|TRBV29-1|TRBJ1-6|NA
CSVEVDDSSTPSPLHF
TGCAGCGTTGAAGTAGACGACAGCTCTACTCCTTCACCCCTCCACTTT
>NA|TRBV6-5|TRBJ2-4|NA
CASTPQGRNIQYF
TGTGCCAGCACCCCCCAGGGTAGAAACATTCAGTACTTC
>NA|TRBV12-3/TRBV12-4|TRBJ1-1|NA
CASSQGQNTEAFF
TGTGCCAGCAGCCAGGGTCAGAACACTGAAGCTTTCTTT
>few|TRBV19|TRBJ2-3|TRBD2
CASSTILSGDTQYF
TGTGCCAGTAGTACAATTCTTAGCGGGGATACGCAGTATTTT
>NA|TRBV30|TRBJ1-1|NA
CAWKSRRLDTEAFF
TGTGCCTGGAAGTCTAGACGGCTGGATACTGAAGCTTTCTTT
>NA|TRBV10-1|TRBJ2-7|NA
CASSSGTYYEQYF
TGCGCCAGCAGCTCCGGGACTTACTACGAGCAGTACTTC
>NA|TRBV29-1|TRBJ2-5|TRBD2
CSVEDSRAGEETQYF
TGCAGCGTTGAAGATTCTCGAGCGGGAGAAGAGACCCAGTACTTC
>NA|TRBV5-6|TRBJ1-3|NA
CATQRGASGNTIYF
TGTGCCACCCAGCGGGGGGCCTCTGGAAACACCATATATTTT
>NA|TRBV28|TRBJ1-2|NA
CASGGVSWGYTF
TGTGCCAGCGGGGGGGTCTCTTGGGGCTACACCTTC
>NA|TRBV4-1|TRBJ2-7|TRBD1
CASSLGQGGEQYF
TGCGCCAGCAGCCTCGGACAGGGAGGCGAGCAGTACTTC
>NA|TRBV19|TRBJ2-1|TRBD1
CASGQGFYNEQFF
TGTGCCAGTGGACAGGGGTTCTACAATGAGCAGTTCTTC
>once|TRBV28|TRBJ2-7|TRBD2
CASSGLGAGVHEQYF
TGTGCCAGCAGCGGCCTAGGGGCGGGAGTGCACGAGCAGTACTTC
>NA|TRBV18|TRBJ2-7|TRBD1
CASSPGDRGSEQYF
TGTGCCAGCTCACCTGGAGACAGGGGGAGCGAGCAGTACTTC